The sequence of this TCR beta chain was determined in a study of blood T cell repertoires in COVID-19. Study as a whole: Material from acute and convalescent COVID-19 was sourced from the United States, Italy and Spain. PBMCs, B-cell-depleted T cells, or T cells provided the cDNA or gDNA that made up the material.

The CDR3 consists of 17 residues. CDR1 SGHNT and CDR2 YENEEA come from the germline V gene. V shed 5 bases, J shed 1 base, and the junction held 10 bases outside the gene matches. In the study's own analysis: Estimated nucleated cell counts came from reference gene primer amplification. The table came from immunoSEQ multiplex PCR; TCRdb's copy has only in-frame clones and leaves some out. The V and J calls and clone size come from that table; D and trimming were worked out from the DNA. Here the sample spans about 91,000 clones, 85% to 90% being singletons. Material for sequencing was peripheral blood. The sequence was obtained from a woman of 80 years or more with active COVID-19. The chain has TRBV11-3 and TRBJ2-3; 9 nucleotides line up with TRBD1. CDR3 protein: CASSPPGTGKGTDTQYF. CDR3 nucleotides: TGTGCCAGCAGCCCGCCCGGGACAGGGAAAGGCACAGATACGCAGTATTTT.